This T cell receptor beta chain was profiled in a study of cytomegalovirus exposure and HLA in healthy donors. Some clones are missing from TCRdb's copy, which holds only in-frame ones; the method was immunoSEQ multiplex PCR. Seen here are under 250,000 clones, 83% observed once, and the top ten hold roughly 5.5%. Germline assignment: CDR1 KGHSH and CDR2 LQKENI. V lost 1 base and J lost 1, with 10 bases in between. The CDR3 is 15 residues long. The V and J genes are TRBV18 and TRBJ1-1; D gene ambiguous. This TCR came from a woman aged 18-29 years in good health and CMV-seronegative. Sample: PBMCs. CDR3 protein: CASSPQGRGNTEAFF. The CDR3 DNA reads as TGTGCCAGCTCACCACAGGGCCGAGGGAACACTGAAGCTTTCTTT.